This T cell receptor (beta chain) was captured in a study of neoadjuvant anti-PD-1 for oral cavity cancer. Study-level background: Nivolumab at 3 mg/kg was mostly given biweekly, three to four doses, pre-surgery. Around day 43, patients without progression received a fourth nivolumab dose before surgery.

Sequencing was performed with immunoSEQ multiplex PCR; in TCRdb, only in-frame clones are kept and a portion is missing. This table holds 20,000 to 30,000 clones, 25% to 30% found once. As to time point: after neoadjuvant nivolumab, at surgical resection. Patients had newly diagnosed, untreated stage II-IVA oral cavity squamous cell carcinoma. Cohort: HPV-negative, locally advanced oral cavity squamous cell carcinoma patients. From germline, CDR1 is MNHEY and CDR2 SMNVEV (reference sequence). The CDR3 loop spans 12 amino acids. V gave up 5 bases and J gave up 8 bases; unmatched junction bases: 4. The sequence derives from a person aged 35-79 years with oral cavity squamous cell carcinoma. This chain uses TRBV27 with TRBJ1-2, with 8 nucleotides matching TRBD1. The material sequenced was tumor tissue, taken after nivolumab (anti-PD-1) treatment. The CDR3 region has the DNA TGTGCCAGCAGTAAGGGGACAGGCGGCTACACCTTC. Translation gives CASSKGTGGYTF.